Each of the 5 T cell receptor beta chains below was sequenced from the same sample in a study of shared clonotypes between healthy human individuals (TCRdb year 2020). Library construction relied on the immunoSEQ multiplex PCR assay. TCRdb stores this immuneACCESS table with in-frame sequences only. Part of the clones is absent; in the studies checked, under half of the shortfall reflects unresolved V genes, and no reason is known for the rest. Across this sample there are roughly 1,000,000 clones, with around 78% seen only once. The biggest ten clones account for more than 0.45% of the sample. The sequencing sample was made of memory CD4+ T cells from PBMCs. Explained via the paper, the cell subset or site label denotes: CD45RA-negative fraction. All receptors derive from a man aged 18 to 35 in good health. Some clones in this sample may be carry-over from other donors' samples.

V gene TRBV10-3 combines with J gene TRBJ2-1, with D maybe TRBD1 (6 bases). This CDR3 is 14 amino acids long. CDR1 ENHRY and CDR2 SYGVKD come from the germline V gene. V lost 6 bases and J lost 3, with 12 bases in between. The CDR3 region is CAIRQMDSYNEQFF. CDR3 nucleotides: TGTGCCATCAGACAAATGGACAGCTACAATGAGCAGTTCTTC.

The chain combines TRBV12-5 with TRBJ2-7, with 11 bases matching TRBD2. From germline, CDR1 is LGHNT and CDR2 FRNRAP. The CDR3 runs 17 residues. Trimming at V came to 0 bases and at J to 4 bases, leaving 8 bases not matched to a gene. The chain's CDR3 is CASGLVLGSGRVYEQYF. The CDR3 nucleotides are TGTGCTAGTGGTTTGGTACTAGGTAGCGGGAGGGTATACGAGCAGTACTTC.

V and J are TRBV25-1 and TRBJ1-1; 8 bases match TRBD1. Germline trimming cut 3 bases from V and 1 base from J; bases unmatched to any gene: 4. The length of the CDR3 is 15 residues. Germline V CDR1 and CDR2: MGHDK, SYGVNS. CDR3 in DNA: TGTGCCAGCAGTGAGGACAGGGTCGGGAACACTGAAGCTTTCTTT. Amino acid sequence: CASSEDRVGNTEAFF.

The V call is TRBV19, the J call TRBJ1-2, with D hard to call. Trimming removed 6 bases at V and 0 bases at J, with 11 bases between. The V gene's germline CDR1 is LNHDA and CDR2 SQIVND (reference sequence). The CDR3 loop spans 14 amino acids. The CDR3 coding sequence is TGTGCCAGTAGAGGACGAGCTTCTAACTATGGCTACACCTTC. Amino acid sequence: CASRGRASNYGYTF.

The count of this clone is one. The J gene is TRBJ2-2, the V gene TRBV11-2, with 7 bases lining up with TRBD1. From germline, CDR1 is SGHAT and CDR2 FQNNGV. Unmatched junction bases numbered 16, after V lost 2 bases and J lost 7 bases. The CDR3 runs to 18 residues. This CDR3 is CASSLIWTLQGSGGELFF. The CDR3, as DNA: TGTGCCAGCAGCTTAATCTGGACCCTACAGGGGTCTGGCGGGGAGCTGTTTTTT.